A selection of T cell receptor beta chains follows, all from one sample in a study of blood T cell repertoires in COVID-19. TCRdb's table, derived via immunoSEQ multiplex PCR, lists solely in-frame clones and lacks some. The sample lists about 250,000 clones, roughly 91% occurring once. Input material: peripheral blood. Every receptor here comes from a man aged 25-40 years with COVID-19, enrolled during active disease. Both conserved end residues are part of each CDR3. Fields, in order: V gene, clone size, D gene, J gene, CDR3 protein, CDR3 DNA. D genes are given only for firm matches. Clone sizes are given selectively: once, few, many, or a class where the clone is expanded.

TRBV7-7,.,.,TRBJ1-2,CASSRKGRECGYTF,TGTGCCAGCAGCCGCAAAGGGAGGGAGTGTGGCTACACCTTC
TRBV3-1/TRBV3-2,.,.,TRBJ2-4,CASSQEEGTSKNIQYF,TGTGCCAGCAGCCAAGAGGAGGGAACATCCAAAAACATTCAGTACTTC
TRBV30,.,TRBD1,TRBJ1-2,CAWGFLRDSYGYTF,TGTGCCTGGGGGTTCCTCCGGGACAGCTATGGCTACACCTTC
TRBV7-9,.,.,TRBJ1-4,CASSRLIGATNEKLFF,TGTGCCAGCAGCCGGCTGATAGGGGCAACTAATGAAAAACTGTTTTTT
TRBV11-2,.,.,TRBJ1-1,CASSPPFLAGAFF,TGTGCCAGCAGCCCCCCGTTTCTGGCCGGGGCTTTCTTT
TRBV6-5,.,TRBD1,TRBJ2-3,CASKNRGGGTDTQYF,TGTGCCAGCAAGAATAGAGGGGGCGGGACAGATACGCAGTATTTT
TRBV4-1,.,.,TRBJ2-2,CASSQLGGRGELFF,TGCGCCAGCAGCCAGCTGGGGGGACGCGGGGAGCTGTTTTTT
TRBV7-2,.,TRBD2,TRBJ2-5,CASSSRTSGGQETQYF,TGTGCCAGCAGCTCACGGACTAGCGGGGGACAGGAGACCCAGTACTTC
TRBV2,.,TRBD2,TRBJ2-2,CASSVSGGLNTGELFF,TGTGCCAGCAGTGTTTCCGGGGGGTTGAACACCGGGGAGCTGTTTTTT
TRBV5-1,.,TRBD1,TRBJ1-2,CASSLAPGQGNYGYTF,TGCGCCAGCAGCTTGGCCCCGGGACAGGGGAACTATGGCTACACCTTC
TRBV7-9,.,TRBD1,TRBJ1-1,CASSPRGPAAEAFF,TGTGCCAGCAGCCCCAGGGGGCCAGCGGCTGAAGCTTTCTTT
TRBV21-1,.,.,TRBJ1-4,CASSKERGPTNEKLFF,TGTGCCAGCAGCAAAGAGCGGGGCCCAACTAATGAAAAACTGTTTTTT
TRBV30,.,TRBD2,TRBJ2-3,CAWSVGRGGTDTQYF,TGTGCCTGGAGTGTGGGGCGGGGGGGCACAGATACGCAGTATTTT
TRBV6-6,once,.,TRBJ2-5,CASREGGQTQYF,TGTGCCAGCAGGGAGGGGGGGCAGACCCAGTACTTC
TRBV15,.,.,TRBJ1-1,CATSRAIVFGTVMNTEAFF,TGTGCCACCAGCAGAGCGATCGTGTTCGGTACCGTCATGAACACTGAAGCTTTCTTT
TRBV2,.,TRBD1,TRBJ2-7,CASSTFTGTGVYYEQYF,TGTGCCAGCAGTACTTTCACCGGGACAGGGGTATACTACGAGCAGTACTTC
TRBV4-1,.,.,TRBJ2-7,CASSRAGTTYEQYF,TGCGCCAGCAGCCGAGCCGGGACAACCTACGAGCAGTACTTC
TRBV9,.,TRBD2,TRBJ2-4,CASSVGGGAGNIQYF,TGTGCCAGCAGCGTAGGCGGGGGGGCTGGAAACATTCAGTACTTC
TRBV5-1,.,TRBD2,TRBJ2-1,CASSLILAGGPNNEQFF,TGCGCCAGCAGCTTGATTCTAGCGGGGGGGCCTAACAATGAGCAGTTCTTC
TRBV2,.,.,TRBJ2-2,CASSEGEELFF,TGTGCCAGCAGTGAAGGGGAGGAGCTGTTTTTT
TRBV6-4,.,TRBD1,TRBJ2-1,CASSDSGQGFRPNEQFF,TGTGCCAGCAGTGACTCGGGACAGGGGTTCCGGCCCAATGAGCAGTTCTTC
TRBV2,.,TRBD1,TRBJ2-3,CASKDGQGTDTQYF,TGTGCCAGCAAAGATGGACAGGGCACAGATACGCAGTATTTT
TRBV29-1,.,.,TRBJ1-4,CSVEETPSEKLFF,TGCAGCGTCGAGGAAACCCCGAGTGAAAAACTGTTTTTT
TRBV25-1,.,TRBD1,TRBJ1-1,CASSEWGTGRTEAFF,TGTGCCAGCAGTGAATGGGGGACAGGGAGGACTGAAGCTTTCTTT
TRBV29-1,.,.,TRBJ2-3,CSVQQGWEADTQYF,TGCAGCGTCCAACAGGGGTGGGAGGCAGATACGCAGTATTTT
TRBV7-6,.,.,TRBJ2-2,CASSPGTHGTGELFF,TGTGCCAGCAGCCCCGGGACTCACGGGACCGGGGAGCTGTTTTTT
TRBV30,.,.,TRBJ1-2,CAWSYTGNGYTF,TGTGCCTGGAGTTATACAGGGAATGGCTACACCTTC
TRBV30,.,TRBD1,TRBJ2-5,CARTGGAETQYF,TGTGCCAGAACAGGGGGCGCGGAGACCCAGTACTTC
TRBV5-1,.,.,TRBJ1-4,CASSGMGQGTNEKLFF,TGCGCCAGCAGCGGGATGGGGCAGGGAACTAATGAAAAACTGTTTTTT
TRBV2,.,.,TRBJ2-7,CAIDTRGNYEQYF,TGTGCCATCGATACGAGGGGGAATTACGAGCAGTACTTC
TRBV7-6,.,TRBD1,TRBJ1-1,CASSPRQGGRTEAFF,TGTGCCAGCAGCCCTCGACAGGGCGGACGCACTGAAGCTTTCTTT
TRBV4-1,.,TRBD1,TRBJ1-2,CASSRLTGGNYGYTF,TGCGCCAGCAGCCGACTAACAGGGGGCAACTATGGCTACACCTTC
TRBV11-2,.,TRBD1,TRBJ2-7,CASTIDREFYPYEQYF,TGTGCCAGCACCATAGACAGGGAATTTTATCCCTACGAGCAGTACTTC
TRBV6-1,once,TRBD2,TRBJ2-3,CASSERASGGVTQYF,TGTGCCAGCAGTGAAAGGGCTAGCGGGGGAGTTACGCAGTATTTT
TRBV7-3,.,TRBD1,TRBJ2-7,CASSPGVGQGYEQYF,TGTGCCAGCAGCCCTGGAGTGGGACAGGGGTACGAGCAGTACTTC
TRBV11-2,.,TRBD1,TRBJ1-5,CASSPGTANQPQHF,TGTGCCAGCAGCCCAGGGACAGCGAATCAGCCCCAGCATTTT
TRBV2,.,.,TRBJ1-3,CASGAGAKYSGNTIYF,TGTGCCAGCGGGGCTGGGGCTAAATACTCTGGAAACACCATATATTTT
TRBV9,.,TRBD1,TRBJ1-6,CASSVGGQGLSPLHF,TGTGCCAGCAGCGTAGGGGGACAGGGCCTATCCCCCCTCCACTTT
TRBV6-5,.,.,TRBJ1-1,CASSYTGWSEAFF,TGTGCCAGCAGTTACACGGGGTGGTCTGAAGCTTTCTTT
TRBV10-2,.,TRBD2,TRBJ2-3,CASSEKKSTSGGTDTQYF,TGCGCCAGCAGTGAGAAAAAAAGCACTAGCGGGGGCACAGATACGCAGTATTTT
TRBV3-1/TRBV3-2,.,.,TRBJ1-1,CASSPRVSPNTEAFF,TGTGCCAGCAGCCCGAGGGTGTCCCCGAACACTGAAGCTTTCTTT
TRBV4-1,.,.,TRBJ1-5,CASSQTFSWQGPQHF,TGCGCCAGCAGCCAGACCTTCTCATGGCAGGGACCCCAGCATTTT
TRBV5-4,.,TRBD2,TRBJ2-4,CASSPGTSGGARSRYF,TGTGCCAGCAGCCCCGGGACTAGCGGGGGGGCTCGTTCCCGGTACTTC
TRBV9,.,.,TRBJ2-7,CASSAAGFYEQYF,TGTGCCAGCAGCGCCGCGGGCTTTTACGAGCAGTACTTC
TRBV18,.,.,TRBJ2-7,CASSPVRFRGPTSYEQYF,TGTGCCAGCTCACCGGTACGTTTCCGAGGGCCCACATCCTACGAGCAGTACTTC
TRBV20-1,.,TRBD1,TRBJ2-7,CSASKTGVEHEQYF,TGCAGTGCTAGTAAAACAGGGGTTGAGCACGAGCAGTACTTC
TRBV28,.,.,TRBJ1-4,CASSFGHSTNEKLFF,TGTGCCAGCAGTTTCGGTCATTCAACTAATGAAAAACTGTTTTTT
TRBV5-4,.,.,TRBJ2-2,CASSLAETGELFF,TGTGCCAGCAGCTTGGCCGAGACCGGGGAGCTGTTTTTT